This T cell receptor beta chain was recorded in a study of blood T cell repertoires in COVID-19. The study recruited people aged about 18 to 90 years across 20 to 30 US areas. Cohort 3 recovery required two negative PCRs, clearance, or symptom resolution. Germline-derived CDR1 and CDR2 are MNHEY and SVGAGI. V lost 6 bases, J lost 3 bases, and 15 bases lay in between. This CDR3 comprises 15 residues. Per the original data handling: Nucleated cell number was recorded as an estimate derived from reference gene primer amplification. The table came from immunoSEQ multiplex PCR; TCRdb's copy has only in-frame clones and leaves some out. V and J calls and clone size are given by that table; D and trimming were obtained from the DNA. The sample consists of some 300,000 clones, roughly 84% of them appearing once.

The chain employs TRBV6-5 and TRBJ2-1, with TRBD1 as a possible D gene (5 bases). The sequence was obtained from a woman between 25 and 40 years old who had recovered from COVID-19. Sequenced sample: PBMCs or T cells enriched from blood (not recorded which). Here the CDR3 reads CASRQGHANYNEQFF. The CDR3 bases are TGTGCCAGCAGGCAGGGCCACGCAAACTACAATGAGCAGTTCTTC.